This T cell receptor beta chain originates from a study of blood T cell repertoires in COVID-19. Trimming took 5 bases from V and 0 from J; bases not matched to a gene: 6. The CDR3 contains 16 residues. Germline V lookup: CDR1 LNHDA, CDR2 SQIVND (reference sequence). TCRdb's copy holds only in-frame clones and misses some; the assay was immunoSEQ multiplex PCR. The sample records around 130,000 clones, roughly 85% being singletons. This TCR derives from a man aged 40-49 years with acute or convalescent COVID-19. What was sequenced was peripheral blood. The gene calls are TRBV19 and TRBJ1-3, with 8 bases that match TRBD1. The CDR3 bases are TGTGCCAGTAGTTTAAGGACAGGGAGCTCTGGAAACACCATATATTTT. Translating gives CASSLRTGSSGNTIYF.